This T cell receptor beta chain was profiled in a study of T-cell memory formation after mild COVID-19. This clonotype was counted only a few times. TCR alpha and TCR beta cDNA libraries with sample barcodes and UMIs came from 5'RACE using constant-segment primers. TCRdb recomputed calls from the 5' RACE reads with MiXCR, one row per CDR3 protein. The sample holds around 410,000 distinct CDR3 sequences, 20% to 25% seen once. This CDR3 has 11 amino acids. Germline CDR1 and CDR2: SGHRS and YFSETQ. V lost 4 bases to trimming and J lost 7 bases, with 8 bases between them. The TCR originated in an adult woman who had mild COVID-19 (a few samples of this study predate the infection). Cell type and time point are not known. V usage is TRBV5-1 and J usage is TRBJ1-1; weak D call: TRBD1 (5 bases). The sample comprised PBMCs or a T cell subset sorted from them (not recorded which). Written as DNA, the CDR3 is TGCGCCAGCAGCGCTGACAGTGAAGCTTTCTTT. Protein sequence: CASSADSEAFF.